This TCR beta chain was sequenced during a study of neurological immune-mediated disorders. Stated time point: longitudinal time-point 1 (baseline). This clonotype came up many times. Synthesis of cDNA was accomplished via 5'RACE employing 10-nucleotide random UMIs. TCRdb ran MiXCR on the 5' RACE reads and lists one entry per CDR3 protein. This table holds 71,000 or so distinct CDR3 sequences, roughly an eighth found once. The germline CDR1 and CDR2 sequences are SGHVS and FQNEAQ. The CDR3 is 18 residues long. V lost 5 bases and J lost 0; bases outside the gene matches: 10. The chain uses TRBV7-8 and TRBJ2-4; 10 bases fit TRBD1. This sequence was found in a female donor with HTLV-1-associated myelopathy (HAM/TSP). Specimen: PBMCs. DNA of the CDR3: TGTGCCAGCAGCAAGCGGACAGGGGGAGATCTAGCCAAAAACATTCAGTACTTC. Protein: CASSKRTGGDLAKNIQYF. The whole variable domain, remainder taken from reference TRBV7-8 and TRBJ2-4, is GAGVSQSPRYKVAKRGQDVALRCDPISGHVSLFWYQQALGQGPEFLTYFQNEAQLDKSGLPSDRFFAERPEGSVSTLKIQRTQQEDSAVYLCASSKRTGGDLAKNIQYFGAGTRLSVL.